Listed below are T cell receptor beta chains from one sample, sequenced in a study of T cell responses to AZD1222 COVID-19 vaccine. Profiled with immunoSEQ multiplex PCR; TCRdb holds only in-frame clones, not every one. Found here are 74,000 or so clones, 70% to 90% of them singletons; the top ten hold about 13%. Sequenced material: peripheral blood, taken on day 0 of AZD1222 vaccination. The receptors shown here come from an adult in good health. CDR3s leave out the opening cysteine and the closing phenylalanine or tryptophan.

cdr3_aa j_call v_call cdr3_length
ATSDSQGDTTYEQY TRBJ2-7 TRBV24-1 14
ASTPMVGMGTEAF TRBJ1-1 TRBV6-5 13
ASSLDWGGRTSPLH TRBJ1-6 TRBV7-2 14
ASSQDAEDEQF TRBJ2-1 TRBV3-1/TRBV3-2 11
ASSPQGDTGELF TRBJ2-2 TRBV5-1 12
ASSGTGSSYEQY TRBJ2-7 TRBV19 12
ARDSRGYGYT TRBJ1-2 TRBV30 10
ASSPRASAGEKLF TRBJ1-4 TRBV11-2 13
ASRGGQTGANVLT TRBJ2-6 TRBV6-5 13
ASSLLGQGGGETQY TRBJ2-5 TRBV14 14
ASSLGGTGNTIY TRBJ1-3 TRBV7-3 12
ASSPTSGGAYEQY TRBJ2-7 TRBV7-2 13
ASSGTYNEQF TRBJ2-1 TRBV9 10
ASSTEGQGSNQPQH TRBJ1-5 TRBV19 14
ASKVPAGELF TRBJ2-2 TRBV28 10
ASSLSNVQPQH TRBJ1-5 TRBV27 11
ASSPGTDNEQF TRBJ2-1 TRBV2 11
ASSENVRTEAF TRBJ1-1 TRBV6-4 11
SVGHTGGETQY TRBJ2-5 TRBV29-1 11
ASSLASSGVPYEQY TRBJ2-7 TRBV5-1 14
ASSGGRGNQPQH TRBJ1-5 TRBV21-1 12
ASSAGPAYEKLF TRBJ1-4 TRBV13 12
ASSSLGGTEAF TRBJ1-1 TRBV12-3/TRBV12-4 11
AISAGTGELIAYEQY TRBJ2-7 TRBV10-3 15
ASSTTGGNGELF TRBJ2-2 TRBV5-6 12
ASSLGTGTNEKLF TRBJ1-4 TRBV7-9 13
ASSSSGTVYYGYT TRBJ1-2 TRBV5-6 13
ASSKGQDTDTQY TRBJ2-3 TRBV19 12
ASSLREGWTYEQY TRBJ2-7 TRBV11-2 13
ASSHPPDRGEETQY TRBJ2-5 TRBV7-9 14
ASRGEQGAQETQY TRBJ2-5 TRBV19 13
ASSLGQPASNGYT TRBJ1-2 TRBV5-1 13
ASGRTSNQPQH TRBJ1-5 TRBV12-3/TRBV12-4 11
ASSIRVNSPLH TRBJ1-6 TRBV19 11
ASSTQGAYGYT TRBJ1-2 TRBV19 11
ASSLGVGGQDQPQH TRBJ1-5 TRBV7-9 14
ASSFGGALVDTQY TRBJ2-3 TRBV7-3 13
ASSPTRGLRFTEAF TRBJ1-1 TRBV18 14
ASSQTQNGGYT TRBJ1-2 TRBV3-1/TRBV3-2 11
ASSFGLAETDTQY TRBJ2-3 TRBV7-2 13
ASSENGQPLEKLF TRBJ1-4 TRBV2 13
ASSPRRGGKLETQY TRBJ2-5 TRBV2 14
ASRAQSSYNSPLH TRBJ1-6 TRBV6-5 13
ASTPGPLAGGRADTQY TRBJ2-3 TRBV19 16
ASSLGTGTYEQY TRBJ2-7 TRBV7-8 12
ASGSGYNEQF TRBJ2-1 TRBV9 10
ASSQDYTGVIYGYT TRBJ1-2 TRBV4-2 14
ASSQASQGRNEKLF TRBJ1-4 TRBV4-3 14
ASGIQGLALQY TRBJ2-7 TRBV6-6 11
ASSGQIPGLGKTGELF TRBJ2-2 TRBV9 16